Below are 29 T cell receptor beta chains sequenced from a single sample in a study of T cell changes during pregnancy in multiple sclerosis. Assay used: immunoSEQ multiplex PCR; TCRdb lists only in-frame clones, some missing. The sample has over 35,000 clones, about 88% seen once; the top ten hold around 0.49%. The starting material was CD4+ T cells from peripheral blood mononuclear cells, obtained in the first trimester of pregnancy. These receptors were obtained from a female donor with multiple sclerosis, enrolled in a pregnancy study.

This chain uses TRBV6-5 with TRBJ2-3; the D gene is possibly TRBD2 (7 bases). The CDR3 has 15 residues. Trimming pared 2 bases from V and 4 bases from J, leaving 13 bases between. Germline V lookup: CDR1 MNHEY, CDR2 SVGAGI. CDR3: CASSYGGAAPDTQYF. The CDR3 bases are TGTGCCAGCAGTTACGGGGGGGCTGCCCCAGATACGCAGTATTTT.

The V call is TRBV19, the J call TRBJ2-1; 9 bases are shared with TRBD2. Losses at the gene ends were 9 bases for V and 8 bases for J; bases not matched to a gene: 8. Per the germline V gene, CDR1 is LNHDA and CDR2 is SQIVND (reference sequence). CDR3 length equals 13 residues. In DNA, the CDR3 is TGTGCCAGCAGCCTAGCGGGACTGGATGAGCAGTTCTTC. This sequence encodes CASSLAGLDEQFF.

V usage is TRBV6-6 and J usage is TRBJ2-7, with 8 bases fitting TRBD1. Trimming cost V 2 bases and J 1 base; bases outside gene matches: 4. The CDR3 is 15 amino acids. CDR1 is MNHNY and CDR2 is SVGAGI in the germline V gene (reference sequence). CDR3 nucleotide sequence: TGTGCCAGCAGTTACGCGGACAGGGCGTCCTACGAGCAGTACTTC. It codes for CASSYADRASYEQYF.

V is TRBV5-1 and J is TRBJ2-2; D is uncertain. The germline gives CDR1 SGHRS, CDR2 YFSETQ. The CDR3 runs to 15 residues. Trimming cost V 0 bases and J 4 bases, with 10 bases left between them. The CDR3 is CASSLDGSSTGELFF. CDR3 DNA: TGCGCCAGCAGCTTGGATGGTAGTAGCACCGGGGAGCTGTTTTTT.

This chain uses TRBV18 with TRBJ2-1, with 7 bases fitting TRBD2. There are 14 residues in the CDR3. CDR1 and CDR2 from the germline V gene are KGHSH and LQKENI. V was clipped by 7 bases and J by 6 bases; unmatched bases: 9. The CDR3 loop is CASFPLGGSNEQFF. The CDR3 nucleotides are TGTGCCAGCTTCCCTCTGGGGGGGAGCAATGAGCAGTTCTTC. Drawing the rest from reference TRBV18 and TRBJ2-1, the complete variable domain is NAGVMQNPRHLVRRRGQEARLRCSPMKGHSHVYWYRQLPEEGLKFMVYLQKENIIDESGMPKERFSAEFPKEGPSILRIQQVVRGDSAAYFCASFPLGGSNEQFFGPGTRLTVL.

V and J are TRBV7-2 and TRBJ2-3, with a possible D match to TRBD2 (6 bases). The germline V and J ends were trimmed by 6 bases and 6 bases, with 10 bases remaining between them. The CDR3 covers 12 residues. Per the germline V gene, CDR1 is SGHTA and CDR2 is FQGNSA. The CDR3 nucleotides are TGTGCCAGCAGTCCCGGAGGGGATACGCAGTATTTT. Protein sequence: CASSPGGDTQYF.

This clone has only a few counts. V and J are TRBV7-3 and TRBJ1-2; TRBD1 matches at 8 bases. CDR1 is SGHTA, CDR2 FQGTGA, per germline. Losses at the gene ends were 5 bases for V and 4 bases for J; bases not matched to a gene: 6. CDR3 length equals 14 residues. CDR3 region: CASSPTGGTYGYTF. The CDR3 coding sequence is TGTGCCAGCAGCCCCACAGGGGGGACCTATGGCTACACCTTC.

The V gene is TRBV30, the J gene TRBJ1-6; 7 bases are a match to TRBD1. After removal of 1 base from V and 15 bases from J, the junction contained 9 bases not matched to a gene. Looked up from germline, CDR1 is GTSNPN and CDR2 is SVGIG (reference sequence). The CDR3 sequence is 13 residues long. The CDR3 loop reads CAWSGGTADNLHF. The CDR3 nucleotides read TGTGCCTGGAGTGGGGGGACAGCCGATAACCTCCACTTT.

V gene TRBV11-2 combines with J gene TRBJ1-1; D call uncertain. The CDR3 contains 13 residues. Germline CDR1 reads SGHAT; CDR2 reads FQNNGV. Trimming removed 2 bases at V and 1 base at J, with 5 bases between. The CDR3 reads CASSLHGNTEAFF. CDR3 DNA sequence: TGTGCCAGCAGCTTACACGGGAACACTGAAGCTTTCTTT.

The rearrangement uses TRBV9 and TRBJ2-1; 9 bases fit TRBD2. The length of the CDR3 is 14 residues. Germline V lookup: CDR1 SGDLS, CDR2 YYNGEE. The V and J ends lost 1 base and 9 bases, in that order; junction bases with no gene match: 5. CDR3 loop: CASSVRRGGGEQFF. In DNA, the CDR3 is TGTGCCAGCAGCGTACGGCGGGGGGGCGGTGAGCAGTTCTTC.

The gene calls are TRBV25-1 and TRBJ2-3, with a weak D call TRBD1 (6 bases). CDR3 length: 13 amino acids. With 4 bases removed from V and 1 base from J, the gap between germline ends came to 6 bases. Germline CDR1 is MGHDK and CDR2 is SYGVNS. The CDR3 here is CASSGTGTDTQYF. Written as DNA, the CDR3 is TGTGCCAGCAGTGGGACAGGCACAGATACGCAGTATTTT.

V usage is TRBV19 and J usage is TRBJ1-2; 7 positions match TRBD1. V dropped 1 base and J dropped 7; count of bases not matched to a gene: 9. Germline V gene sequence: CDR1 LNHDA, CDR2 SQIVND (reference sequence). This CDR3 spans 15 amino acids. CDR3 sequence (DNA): TGTGCCAGTAGTATAGGTGACAGGGTTTTGCGTGGCTACACCTTC. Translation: CASSIGDRVLRGYTF. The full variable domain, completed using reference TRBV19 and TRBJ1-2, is DGGITQSPKYLFRKEGQNVTLSCEQNLNHDAMYWYRQDPGQGLRLIYYSQIVNDFQKGDIAEGYSVSREKKESFPLTVTSAQKNPTAFYLCASSIGDRVLRGYTFGSGTRLTVV.

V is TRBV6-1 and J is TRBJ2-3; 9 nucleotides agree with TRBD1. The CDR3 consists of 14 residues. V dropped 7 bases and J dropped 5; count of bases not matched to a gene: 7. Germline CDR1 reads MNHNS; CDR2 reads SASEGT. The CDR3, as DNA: TGTGCCAGCAATAACAGGGGGCGGGTAGATACGCAGTATTTT. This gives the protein CASNNRGRVDTQYF.

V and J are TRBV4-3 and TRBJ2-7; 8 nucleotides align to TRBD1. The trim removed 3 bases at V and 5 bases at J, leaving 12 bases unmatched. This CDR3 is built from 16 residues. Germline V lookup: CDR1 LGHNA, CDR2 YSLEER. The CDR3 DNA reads TGCGCCAGCAGCCACGCGATTCAGGGGGCATTCGACGAGCAGTACTTC. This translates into CASSHAIQGAFDEQYF.

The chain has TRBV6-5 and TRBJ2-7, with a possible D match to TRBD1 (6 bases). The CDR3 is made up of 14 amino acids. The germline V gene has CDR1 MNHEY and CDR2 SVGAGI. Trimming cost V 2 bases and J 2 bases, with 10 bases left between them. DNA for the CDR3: TGTGCCAGCAGTTACATGACAGGAGCCTACGAGCAGTACTTC. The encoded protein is CASSYMTGAYEQYF.

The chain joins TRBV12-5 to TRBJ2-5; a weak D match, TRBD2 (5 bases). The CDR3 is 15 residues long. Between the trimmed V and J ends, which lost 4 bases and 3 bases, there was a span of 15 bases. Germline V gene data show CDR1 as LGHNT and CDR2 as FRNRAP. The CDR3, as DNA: TGTGCTAGTGGTTGGGGAGCGGCCGGGGAAGAGACCCAGTACTTC. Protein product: CASGWGAAGEETQYF.

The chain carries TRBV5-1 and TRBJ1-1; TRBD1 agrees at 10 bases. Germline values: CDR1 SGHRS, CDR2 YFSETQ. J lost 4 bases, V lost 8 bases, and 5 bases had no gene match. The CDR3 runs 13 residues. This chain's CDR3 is CASIRDRGTEAFF. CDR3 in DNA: TGCGCCAGTATCCGGGACAGGGGCACTGAAGCTTTCTTT.

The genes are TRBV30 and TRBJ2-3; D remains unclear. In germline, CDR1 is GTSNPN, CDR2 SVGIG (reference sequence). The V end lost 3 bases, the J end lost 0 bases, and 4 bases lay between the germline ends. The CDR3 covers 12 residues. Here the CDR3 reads CAWRASTDTQYF. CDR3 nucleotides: TGTGCCTGGAGGGCTAGCACAGATACGCAGTATTTT.

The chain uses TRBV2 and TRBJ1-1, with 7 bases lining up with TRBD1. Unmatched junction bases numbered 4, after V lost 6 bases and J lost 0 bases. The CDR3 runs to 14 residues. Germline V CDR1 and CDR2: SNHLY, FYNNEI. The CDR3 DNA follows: TGTGCCAGCAGGGGGGACAGAATGAACACTGAAGCTTTCTTT. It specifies CASRGDRMNTEAFF.

CDR3 protein: CASSEYQGSVSKTQYF. The CDR3 DNA reads as TGTGCCAGCAGTGAATATCAGGGATCGGTTTCGAAGACCCAGTACTTC. This chain links TRBV25-1 with TRBJ2-5; possibly TRBD1 for D (5 bases). The CDR3 spans 16 residues. Germline V gives CDR1 MGHDK, CDR2 SYGVNS. V was clipped by 0 bases and J by 6 bases, with 17 bases between them.

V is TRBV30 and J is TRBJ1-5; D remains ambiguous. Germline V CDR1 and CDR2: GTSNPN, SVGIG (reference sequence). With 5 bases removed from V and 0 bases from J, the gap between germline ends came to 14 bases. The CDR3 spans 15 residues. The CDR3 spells CAWGDVPTSNQPQHF. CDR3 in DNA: TGTGCCTGGGGTGACGTGCCTACTAGCAATCAGCCCCAGCATTTT.

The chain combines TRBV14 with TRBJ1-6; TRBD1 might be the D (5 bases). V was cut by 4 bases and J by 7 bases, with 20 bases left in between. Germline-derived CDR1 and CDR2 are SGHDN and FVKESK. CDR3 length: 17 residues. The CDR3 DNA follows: TGTGCCAGCAGCCCTCGCGGAGAAGGGGCTTGGAATTCACCCCTCCACTTT. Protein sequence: CASSPRGEGAWNSPLHF.

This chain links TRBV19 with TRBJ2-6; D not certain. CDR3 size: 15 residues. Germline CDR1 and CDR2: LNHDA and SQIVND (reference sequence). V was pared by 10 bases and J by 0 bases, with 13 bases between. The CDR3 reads CATLVRGSGANVLTF. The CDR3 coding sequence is TGTGCCACCCTAGTACGAGGCTCTGGGGCCAACGTCCTGACTTTC.

The CDR3 DNA follows: TGTGCCAGCAGCTTTAACTCCTACGAGCAGTACTTC. Translating it yields CASSFNSYEQYF. The J gene is TRBJ2-7, the V gene TRBV7-6; the D is unclear. The CDR3 sequence is 12 residues long. Germline-derived CDR1 and CDR2 are SGHVS and FNYEAQ. Trimming removed 3 bases at V and 0 bases at J, with 3 bases between. The full variable domain, in which reference TRBV7-6 and TRBJ2-7 provide the parts outside the CDR3, is GAGVSQSPRYKVTKRGQDVALRCDPISGHVSLYWYRQALGQGPEFLTYFNYEAQQDKSGLPNDRFSAERPEGSISTLTIQRTEQRDSAMYRCASSFNSYEQYFGPGTRLTVT.

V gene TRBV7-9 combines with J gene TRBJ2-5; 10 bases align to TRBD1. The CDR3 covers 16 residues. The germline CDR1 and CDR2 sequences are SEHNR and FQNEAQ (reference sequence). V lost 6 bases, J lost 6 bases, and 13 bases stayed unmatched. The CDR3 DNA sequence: TGTGCCAGCAGTCACACGCCCGGGACAGGGGTGAAGACCCAGTACTTC. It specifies CASSHTPGTGVKTQYF.

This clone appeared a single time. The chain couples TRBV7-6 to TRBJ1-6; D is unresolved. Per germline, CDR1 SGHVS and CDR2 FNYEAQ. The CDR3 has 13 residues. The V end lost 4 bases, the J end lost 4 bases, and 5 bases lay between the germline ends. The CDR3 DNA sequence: TGTGCCAGCAGCTACATGTATAATTCACCCCTCCACTTT. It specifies CASSYMYNSPLHF.

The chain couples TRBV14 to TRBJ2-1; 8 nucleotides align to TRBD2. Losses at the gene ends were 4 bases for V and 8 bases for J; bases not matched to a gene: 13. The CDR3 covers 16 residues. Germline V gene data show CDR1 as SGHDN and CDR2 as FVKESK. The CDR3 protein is CASSPLRAGVEYEQFF. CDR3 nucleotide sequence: TGTGCCAGCAGCCCACTAAGAGCGGGAGTGGAGTATGAGCAGTTCTTC.

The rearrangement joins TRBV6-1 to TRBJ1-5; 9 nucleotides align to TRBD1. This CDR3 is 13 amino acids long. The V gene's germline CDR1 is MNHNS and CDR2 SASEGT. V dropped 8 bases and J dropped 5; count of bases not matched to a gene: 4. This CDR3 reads CASGRDRDQPQHF. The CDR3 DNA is TGTGCCAGCGGAAGGGACAGGGATCAGCCCCAGCATTTT.

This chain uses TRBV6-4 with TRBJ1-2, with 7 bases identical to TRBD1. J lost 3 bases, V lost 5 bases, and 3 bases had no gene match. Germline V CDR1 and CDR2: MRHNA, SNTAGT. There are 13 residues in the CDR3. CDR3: CASSQGGHYGYTF. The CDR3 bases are TGTGCCAGCAGTCAGGGGGGCCACTATGGCTACACCTTC.